A selection of T cell receptor beta chains follows, all from one sample in a study of blood T cell repertoires in COVID-19. Clones were sequenced by immunoSEQ multiplex PCR, and TCRdb holds only the in-frame ones, with some missing. This sample has roughly 250,000 clones, with nearly 85% found just once. Sequencing was carried out using peripheral blood. The receptors shown here come from a human donor in a cohort sampled during active COVID-19. CDR3s include the opening cysteine and the closing phenylalanine or tryptophan.

V	J	CDR3
TRBV6-2/TRBV6-3	TRBJ1-5	CASSALRLYSNQPQHF
TRBV27	TRBJ1-1	CASSLWGRRGEAFF
TRBV27	TRBJ2-4	CASSYLWGGANIQYF
TRBV5-1	TRBJ2-7	CASSLDRAYEQYF
TRBV7-7	TRBJ2-7	CASSSRDYEQYF
TRBV19	TRBJ2-7	CASSIDRGYEQYF
TRBV3-1/TRBV3-2	TRBJ2-7	CASSQFSGGLSYEQYF
TRBV7-9	TRBJ2-3	CASSLTGNSADTQYF
TRBV7-3	TRBJ1-6	CASSLTPNSPLHF
TRBV3-1/TRBV3-2	TRBJ2-1	CASSPRGASYNEQFF
TRBV10-3	TRBJ1-1	CAISGGVEAFF
TRBV27	TRBJ2-3	CASSSRTSGHTQYF
TRBV7-9	TRBJ1-5	CASSLDRNQPQHF
TRBV9	TRBJ2-1	CASSVDGLAGRDEQFF
TRBV5-1	TRBJ1-1	CASSPGHQEAFF
TRBV19	TRBJ2-1	CASSIGLTSWVGGTEQFF
TRBV7-3	TRBJ1-2	CASNPIDRSNNYGYTF
TRBV4-2	TRBJ2-7	CASSQASRTGIGEQYF
TRBV7-6	TRBJ1-6	CASSLEGASYNSPLHF
TRBV27	TRBJ1-4	CASSFRGSNEKLFF
TRBV28	TRBJ1-5	CASSLMGGWPQHF
TRBV12-3/TRBV12-4	TRBJ1-2	CASSLPDSYGYTF
TRBV6-4	TRBJ2-1	CASSDTLWVDRDHEQFF
TRBV5-8	TRBJ1-2	CASSKTGLGYGYTF
TRBV7-9	TRBJ2-5	CASSLEGGWQETQYF
TRBV12-3/TRBV12-4	TRBJ1-1	CASSFGTEAFF
TRBV28	TRBJ1-6	CASSTGMDSPLHF
TRBV20-1	TRBJ2-1	CSASGGDSKFF
TRBV6-5	TRBJ2-1	CASSYSSTGNLVF
TRBV2	TRBJ1-1	CASRGPNTEAFF
TRBV5-1	TRBJ2-1	CASSQGQGPGEQFF
TRBV6-5	TRBJ1-6	CASSYEQADNSPLHF
TRBV18	TRBJ1-2	CASSPETGGSGYTF
TRBV29-1	TRBJ2-5	CSVGFGTSGRRLQETQYF
TRBV29-1	TRBJ1-4	CSVEDLTGLNEKLFF
TRBV7-2	TRBJ2-7	CASSPPPGTGVHEQYF
TRBV19	TRBJ2-3	CASSLTRGSTDTQYF
TRBV2	TRBJ2-2	CASRYQGLATGELFF
TRBV12-3/TRBV12-4	TRBJ1-2	CASSLRPGEGYTF
TRBV29-1	TRBJ1-1	CSDQGSTEAFF
TRBV28	TRBJ2-2	CASRAGWVDTGELFF
TRBV28	TRBJ2-3	CASSLQPLLGALDRERDTQYF
TRBV6-2/TRBV6-3	TRBJ2-7	CASSYTHRVGEQYF
TRBV29-1	TRBJ2-1	CSVALQGSSYNEQFF
TRBV13	TRBJ1-2	CASSLYRTRDRENGYTF
TRBV3-1/TRBV3-2	TRBJ2-3	CASSRYRSTDTQYF
TRBV9	TRBJ2-7	CASSVGTSGRYDEQYF
TRBV25-1	TRBJ2-5	CASSEPRLAGETQYF
TRBV4-1	TRBJ2-7	CASSQVGQSYEQYF
TRBV6-5	TRBJ1-1	CASSNHRGDTEAFF
TRBV7-2	TRBJ1-2	CASSPTGNYGYTF
TRBV7-2	TRBJ1-2	CASSSRTGGDYGYTF
TRBV19	TRBJ1-4	CASSMAATNEKLFF
TRBV19	TRBJ2-7	CASSIYLAGDRYYEQYF
TRBV19	TRBJ2-3	CASSKRSSTDTQYF